These 15 T cell receptor beta chains were all obtained from the same sample, sequenced in a study of blood T cell repertoires in COVID-19. The assay was immunoSEQ multiplex PCR, and TCRdb's table has in-frame clones only and misses some. The sample has about 370,000 clones, around 92% seen once. The sample consisted of peripheral blood. These receptors all come from a woman aged 30 to 39 with COVID-19, enrolled during active disease.

The chain uses TRBV6-5 and TRBJ1-1, with D perhaps TRBD1 (6 bases). The ends were cut back, 0 bases at V and 3 bases at J, with 8 bases in the middle. The CDR3 is 14 amino acids. CDR1 and CDR2 from the germline V gene are MNHEY and SVGAGI. The CDR3 DNA reads as TGTGCCAGCAGTTACTCGCAGGGGTACACTGAAGCTTTCTTT. Residues: CASSYSQGYTEAFF.

This chain links TRBV10-3 with TRBJ2-7; the D gene is possibly TRBD1 (6 bases). V dropped 9 bases and J dropped 7 bases, with 13 bases sitting between them. Germline-derived CDR1 and CDR2 are ENHRY and SYGVKD. The CDR3 is 11 amino acids. The DNA for the CDR3 is TGTGCCATACAGGGTAACGGGGAGCAGTACTTC. Protein product: CAIQGNGEQYF.

The J gene is TRBJ1-1, the V gene TRBV18; 11 nucleotides agree with TRBD1. V shed 4 bases and J 5 bases; nucleotides not matched to a gene: 9. This CDR3 has 16 amino acids. Looked up from germline, CDR1 is KGHSH and CDR2 is LQKENI. Here the CDR3 reads CASSLPDRGPGTEAFF. The CDR3 DNA follows: TGTGCCAGCTCACTACCGGACAGGGGGCCGGGGACTGAAGCTTTCTTT. The variable domain in full, completed from reference TRBV18 and TRBJ1-1, reads NAGVMQNPRHLVRRRGQEARLRCSPMKGHSHVYWYRQLPEEGLKFMVYLQKENIIDESGMPKERFSAEFPKEGPSILRIQQVVRGDSAAYFCASSLPDRGPGTEAFFGQGTRLTVV.

This chain joins TRBV10-2 and TRBJ1-2; unclear D gene. Germline CDR1 reads WSHSY; CDR2 reads SAAADI. Trimming shortened V by 2 bases and J by 0 bases, and 7 bases separated the two germline ends. This CDR3 is 14 amino acids long. CDR3 sequence reads: CASSELAANYGYTF. In DNA, the CDR3 is TGCGCCAGCAGTGAGCTGGCAGCTAACTATGGCTACACCTTC.

The chain couples TRBV19 to TRBJ2-2; D remains unclear. This CDR3 contains 17 residues. The germline gives CDR1 LNHDA, CDR2 SQIVND (reference sequence). Trimming left V 2 bases short and J 0 bases short, with 13 bases between. CDR3 loop: CASSILGSTSNTGELFF. The CDR3 nucleotides read TGTGCCAGTAGTATACTGGGCAGCACTTCGAACACCGGGGAGCTGTTTTTT.

The CDR3 sequence is CASSGRDRGGEQYF. The DNA for the CDR3 is TGTGCCAGCAGTGGGCGGGACAGGGGAGGAGAGCAGTACTTC. The V call is TRBV3-1 (or the pseudogene TRBV3-2), the J call TRBJ2-7; 10 bases match TRBD1. Germline V lookup: CDR1 LGHDT, CDR2 YNNKEL (reference sequence). After removal of 6 bases from V and 7 bases from J, the junction contained 9 bases not matched to a gene. The CDR3 has 14 amino acids.

The chain carries TRBV9 and TRBJ2-7, with a possible D match to TRBD2 (7 bases). The V end lost 3 bases, the J end lost 2 bases, and 18 bases lay between the germline ends. Germline CDR1 and CDR2: SGDLS and YYNGEE. The CDR3 contains 16 residues. This chain's CDR3 is CASSGGRGIPAYEQYF. The CDR3 DNA reads TGTGCCAGCAGCGGAGGGAGGGGGATCCCCGCCTACGAGCAGTACTTC.

About this clone: At one boundary the junction diverges from the germline segment, which might be a read error. This sequence joins TRBV7-7 and TRBJ2-3; D perhaps matches TRBD1 (5 bases). Germline CDR1 is SSHAT and CDR2 is FNYEAQ (reference sequence). This CDR3 spans 16 amino acids. The CDR3: CASSPEEGHLTDTQYF. The CDR3, as DNA: TGTGCTAGCAGCCCTGAGGAAGGACACCTCACAGATACGCAGTATTTT.

The chain couples TRBV6-2 or TRBV6-3 to TRBJ2-2, with TRBD2 matching over 7 bases. Trimming at V came to 6 bases and at J to 2 bases, leaving 6 bases not matched to a gene. This CDR3 contains 15 residues. CDR1 is MNHEY and CDR2 is SVGEGT in the germline V gene. The CDR3 is CASSRTRFNTGELFF. The CDR3 nucleotides are TGTGCCAGCAGCAGGACTAGGTTCAACACCGGGGAGCTGTTTTTT.

This chain uses TRBV15 with TRBJ1-1, with no clear D. The CDR3 has 14 amino acids. Germline-derived CDR1 and CDR2 are LNHNV and YYDKDF (reference sequence). The ends were cut back, 4 bases at V and 2 bases at J, with 11 bases in the middle. CDR3 amino acids: CATSTPTVNTEAFF. In nucleotides, the CDR3 is TGTGCCACCAGCACCCCCACAGTAAACACTGAAGCTTTCTTT.

The chain couples TRBV6-5 to TRBJ2-5, with 9 bases aligning to TRBD2. V gave up 7 bases and J gave up 2 bases; unmatched junction bases: 8. Per germline, CDR1 MNHEY and CDR2 SVGAGI. CDR3 length equals 15 residues. CDR3 amino acids: CASMGASGDQETQYF. In DNA, the CDR3 is TGTGCCAGCATGGGGGCTAGCGGGGATCAAGAGACCCAGTACTTC.

Ten or more counts support this clone. The genes are TRBV9 and TRBJ1-1; tentative D call: TRBD1 (5 bases). Germline V CDR1 and CDR2: SGDLS, YYNGEE. V lost 4 bases, J lost 0 bases, and 10 bases lay in between. The CDR3 loop spans 14 amino acids. The CDR3, as DNA: TGTGCCAGCAGCCCGGACACAATGAACACTGAAGCTTTCTTT. This encodes CASSPDTMNTEAFF.

The V and J genes are TRBV19 and TRBJ1-5; D unclear. V shed 8 bases and J shed 9 bases, with 17 bases lying between them. Germline V CDR1 and CDR2: LNHDA, SQIVND (reference sequence). CDR3 length: 13 amino acids. CDR3 protein: CASSDAAVGPQHF. The CDR3 nucleotides are TGTGCCAGTTCGGATGCGGCTGTCGGGCCCCAGCATTTT.

The CDR3 bases are TGTGCCAGCAGTTACGCAGGGGGCAATAATTCACCCCTCCACTTT. Its translation is CASSYAGGNNSPLHF. The rearrangement links TRBV6-2 or TRBV6-3 to TRBJ1-6; 8 bases align to TRBD1. Trimming removed 2 bases from V and 5 bases from J; junction bases left unmatched: 2. The CDR3 contains 15 residues. CDR1 MNHEY and CDR2 SVGEGT come from the germline V gene.

The chain is built from TRBV6-5 and TRBJ1-2, with a tentative D call TRBD1 (6 bases). V lost 7 bases and J 2 bases, leaving 11 bases between the germline ends. CDR1 is MNHEY and CDR2 is SVGAGI in the germline V gene. The CDR3 totals 13 residues. DNA of the CDR3: TGTGCCAGCACCAAGGACAGCAACTATGGCTACACCTTC. Translated: CASTKDSNYGYTF.